The 3 T cell receptor delta chains presented below share a single source sample, sequenced in a study of Vδ1+ human thymocytes. Study outcomes and limitations: Thymic TRG and TRD repertoires appeared highly polyclonal, with Gaussian CDR3 length distributions.

The antigens these receptors bind are not known. Extracted RNA was reverse transcribed into cDNA. The CDR3 regions were amplified by multiplex PCR from V-gene primers to a constant-region primer. TCRdb re-analyzed the multiplex PCR reads via CATT. This sample has about 73,000 delta-chain clones, with around 35% found just once. What was sequenced was Vdelta1+ gamma-delta thymocytes from the thymus. Subset specified: FACS-sorted CD3+ TCRalphabeta- TCRVdelta1+ TCRVdelta2- thymocytes. These receptors were collected from a boy younger than two who had congenital heart surgery.

This clone has only a few counts. The chain carries TRDV1 and TRDJ1, with TRDD3 matching 10 bases. Germline CDR1 is TSWWSYY and CDR2 is QGS. The CDR3 runs to 15 residues. The CDR3: CAISESSTGGLKLIF. DNA for the CDR3: TGTGCCATATCGGAGTCCTCAACTGGGGGATTGAAACTCATCTTT.

This clone was counted only a few times. The junction shows a germline mismatch at one end, possibly a read error. Different DNA sequences within this sample yield the same CDR3. The chain links TRDV1 to TRDJ1; 8 nucleotides line up with TRDD3. Per germline, CDR1 TSWWSYY and CDR2 QGS. CDR3 length: 24 residues. The CDR3 DNA follows: TGTGCTCTTGGGGAATTTGAGAGGGCTGAAACGCGGAGACTCTGGGGGAAGATCACCGATAAACTCATCTTC. As protein: CALGEFERAETRRLWGKITDKLIF.

The rearrangement links TRDV1 to TRDJ1; unclear D gene. V gave up 2 bases and J gave up 9 bases, with 16 bases separating them. Germline V lookup: CDR1 TSWWSYY, CDR2 QGS. CDR3 length equals 14 residues. DNA for the CDR3: TGTGCTCTTGGGGAAACGAGCCCCCGGAATCAACTCATCTTT. Its protein product is CALGETSPRNQLIF.